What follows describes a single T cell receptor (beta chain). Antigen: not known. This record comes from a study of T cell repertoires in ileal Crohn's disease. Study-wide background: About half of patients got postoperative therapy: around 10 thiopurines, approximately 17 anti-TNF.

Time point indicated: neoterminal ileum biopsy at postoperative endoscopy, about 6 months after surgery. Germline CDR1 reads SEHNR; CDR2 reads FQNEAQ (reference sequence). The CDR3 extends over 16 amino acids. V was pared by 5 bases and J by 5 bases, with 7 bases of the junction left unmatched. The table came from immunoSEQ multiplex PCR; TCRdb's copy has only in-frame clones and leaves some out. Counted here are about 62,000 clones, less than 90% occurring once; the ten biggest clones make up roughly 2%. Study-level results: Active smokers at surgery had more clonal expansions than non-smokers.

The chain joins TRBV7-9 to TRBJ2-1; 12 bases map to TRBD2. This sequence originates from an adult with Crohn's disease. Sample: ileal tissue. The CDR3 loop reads CASSALAGGLNNEQFF. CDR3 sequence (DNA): TGTGCCAGCAGCGCACTAGCGGGGGGCCTCAACAATGAGCAGTTCTTC.